This T cell receptor beta chain was recorded in a study of shared clonotypes between healthy human individuals. The naive CD8 population came from CD45RO-negative cells selected for CCR7, without terminally differentiated effector memory CD45RA+ cells. This was a deep-level run. Every subset's genomic DNA went evenly onto several immunoSEQ plates. Sequencing used immunoSEQ multiplex PCR; TCRdb keeps in-frame clones, though not all of them. The data hold about 1.9 million clones, with around 93% observed a single time. The CDR3 contains 17 residues. V was clipped by 1 base and J by 0 bases, with 13 bases between them. Germline lookup yields CDR1 SGHTA and CDR2 FQGNSA.

The specimen sequenced was naive CD8+ T cells from PBMCs. This TCR derives from a man aged 18 to 29 in good health. Some clones in this sample may be carry-over from other donors' samples. This sequence joins TRBV7-2 and TRBJ2-4; no definite D call. The CDR3 protein is CASSLDVRRPAKNIQYF. CDR3 in DNA: TGTGCCAGCAGCTTAGACGTGAGACGCCCAGCCAAAAACATTCAGTACTTC. The whole variable domain, filled in from reference TRBV7-2 and TRBJ2-4, reads GAGVSQSPSNKVTEKGKDVELRCDPISGHTALYWYRQSLGQGLEFLIYFQGNSAPDKSGLPSDRFSAERTGGSVSTLTIQRTQQEDSAVYLCASSLDVRRPAKNIQYFGAGTRLSVL.